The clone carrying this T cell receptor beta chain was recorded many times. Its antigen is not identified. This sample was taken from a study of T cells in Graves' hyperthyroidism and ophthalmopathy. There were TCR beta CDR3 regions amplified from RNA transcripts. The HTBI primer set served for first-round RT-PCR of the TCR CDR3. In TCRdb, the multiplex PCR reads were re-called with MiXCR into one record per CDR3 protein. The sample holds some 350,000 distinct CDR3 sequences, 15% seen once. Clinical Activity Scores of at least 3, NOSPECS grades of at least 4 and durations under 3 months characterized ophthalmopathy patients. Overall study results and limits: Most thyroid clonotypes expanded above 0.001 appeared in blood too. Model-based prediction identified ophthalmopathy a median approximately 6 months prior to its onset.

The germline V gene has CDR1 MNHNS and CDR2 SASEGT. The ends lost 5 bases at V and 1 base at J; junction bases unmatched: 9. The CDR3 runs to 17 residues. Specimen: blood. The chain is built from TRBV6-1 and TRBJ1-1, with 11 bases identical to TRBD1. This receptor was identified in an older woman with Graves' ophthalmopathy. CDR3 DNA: TGTGCCAGCAGTTCGGACAGGGGGCGTTTGAGGAACACTGAAGCTTTCTTT. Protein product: CASSSDRGRLRNTEAFF.